This T cell receptor beta chain appears in the sequencing data of a study of CD8 T cells in Susac syndrome. The control participants were healthy donors, and these controls were matched with respect to both age and sex. It was negative isolation that provided the CD8+ and CD4+ T cells, whereas TEMRA cells were enriched by FACS. This CDR3 is built from 16 residues. Looked up from germline, CDR1 is MDHEN and CDR2 is SYDVKM. The V end was cut by 2 bases, the J end by 5 bases, with 18 bases between. The RNA input was roughly 0.45 to 1 ug, and it was reverse transcribed with random hexamers. An immunoSEQ multiplex PCR generated amplified TCR beta CDR3 products spanning 54 Vbeta and 13 Jbeta. TCRdb ran MiXCR on the immunoSEQ multiplex PCR reads and lists one entry per CDR3 protein. The data contain more than 55,000 distinct CDR3 sequences, 85% to 95% of them singletons.

The V call is TRBV28, the J call TRBJ2-5; either TRBD1 or TRBD2 may fit D (5 bases each). The receptor comes from a human donor in good health. The sequenced sample consisted of CD8+ T cells from PBMCs. The CDR3 region has the DNA TGTGCCAGCAGTTTAGGGACGGTGGGGTTCGGCGAGACCCAGTACTTC. This translates into CASSLGTVGFGETQYF. Together with reference TRBV28 and TRBJ2-5, the CDR3 gives the full variable domain: DVKVTQSSRYLVKRTGEKVFLECVQDMDHENMFWYRQDPGLGLRLIYFSYDVKMKEKGDIPEGYSVSREKKERFSLILESASTNQTSMYLCASSLGTVGFGETQYFGPGTRLLVL.